Shown below are 18 T cell receptor beta chains from a single sample sequenced in a study of response to subunit inactivated influenza vaccine. In TCRdb, the RT-PCR reads were re-called with MiXCR into one record per CDR3 protein. Among about 570,000 distinct CDR3 sequences listed, about 11% were seen once. These sequences were also reported in another study, on T cells expressing NK-cell markers. That work contributes: It was by 5'RACE template switching with UMIs that TCR beta cDNA was made.

Sequences were derived from PBMCs from blood, sampled on the day of vaccination. These receptors all stem from a man in his forties or fifties who received an inactivated influenza vaccine.

This clonotype was recorded at least ten times. V is TRBV18 and J is TRBJ2-5, with 8 bases aligning to TRBD1. CDR1 is KGHSH, CDR2 LQKENI, per germline. The CDR3 loop spans 16 amino acids. J gave up 2 bases and V 2 bases, and 7 bases lay outside the gene matches. The DNA of the CDR3 is TGTGCCAGCTCACCAGTCAGCCAGGGGGCTCAAGAGACCCAGTACTTC. This codes for CASSPVSQGAQETQYF. The full variable domain, completed using reference TRBV18 and TRBJ2-5, is NAGVMQNPRHLVRRRGQEARLRCSPMKGHSHVYWYRQLPEEGLKFMVYLQKENIIDESGMPKERFSAEFPKEGPSILRIQQVVRGDSAAYFCASSPVSQGAQETQYFGPGTRLLVL.

The V and J genes are TRBV19 and TRBJ2-7, with D unclear. CDR1 LNHDA and CDR2 SQIVND come from the germline V gene (reference sequence). The CDR3 loop spans 14 amino acids. V lost 9 bases to trimming and J lost 2 bases, with 17 bases between them. The CDR3 DNA sequence: TGTGCCAGCCGGGCCCGGGCGGTCGCCTACGAGCAGTACTTC. This sequence encodes CASRARAVAYEQYF.

DNA for the CDR3: TGTGCCAGTAGTAACAGGGGGAGCCAGACAGATACGCAGTATTTT. This encodes CASSNRGSQTDTQYF. The chain carries TRBV19 and TRBJ2-3, with TRBD1 matching 8 bases. The CDR3 has 15 residues. With V trimmed by 4 bases and J by 3 bases, 6 bases remained unmatched. In germline, CDR1 is LNHDA, CDR2 SQIVND (reference sequence).

This rearrangement joins TRBV10-1 to TRBJ2-7, with D tentatively TRBD1 (6 bases). CDR3 size: 14 residues. Deletions cut 2 bases from V and 7 bases from J, with 15 bases between. Germline-derived CDR1 and CDR2 are WNHNN and SYGVQD (reference sequence). CDR3: CASSEGPGAWEQYF. In DNA form, the CDR3 reads TGCGCCAGCAGTGAGGGGCCAGGGGCCTGGGAGCAGTACTTC.

V is TRBV6-2 or TRBV6-3 and J is TRBJ2-1; perhaps TRBD2 as D (6 bases). Looked up from germline, CDR1 is MNHEY and CDR2 is SVGEGT. The CDR3 has 15 amino acids. The V gene lost 4 bases and the J gene lost 4 bases, with 14 bases spanning the gap. The CDR3: CASSWVRETYNEQFF. The CDR3 DNA follows: TGTGCCAGCAGTTGGGTACGGGAGACTTACAATGAGCAGTTCTTC.

This sequence joins TRBV10-3 and TRBJ2-3, with D tentatively TRBD1 (5 bases). The V gene lost 3 bases and the J gene lost 3 bases, with 10 bases spanning the gap. Germline V gene data show CDR1 as ENHRY and CDR2 as SYGVKD. This CDR3 contains 14 residues. The CDR3 sequence: CAISEQVGTDTQYF. The CDR3 DNA sequence: TGTGCCATCAGTGAACAGGTTGGGACAGATACGCAGTATTTT.

There are many counts of this clonotype. V gene TRBV7-8 combines with J gene TRBJ1-3; D unresolved. Between the trimmed V and J ends, which lost 0 bases and 0 bases, there was a span of 12 bases. CDR3 length equals 17 residues. The germline gives CDR1 SGHVS, CDR2 FQNEAQ. CDR3 loop: CASSLAPAKSSGNTIYF. The CDR3 DNA reads TGTGCCAGCAGCTTAGCGCCTGCCAAAAGCTCTGGAAACACCATATATTTT.

This chain connects TRBV2 to TRBJ1-1, with D possibly being TRBD1 (5 bases). Germline CDR1 and CDR2: SNHLY and FYNNEI. This CDR3 is built from 13 residues. Deletions cut 11 bases from V and 1 base from J, with 14 bases between. Written as DNA, the CDR3 is TGTGCCGCCAGTATGGACAAGAACACTGAAGCTTTCTTT. Protein sequence: CAASMDKNTEAFF.

This clonotype was recorded a few times. V and J are TRBV20-1 and TRBJ1-2, with D possibly TRBD1 on 6 matching bases. Per germline, CDR1 DFQATT and CDR2 SNEGSKA (reference sequence). The CDR3 covers 13 residues. The CDR3 is CSTTTGAGYGYTF. CDR3 bases: TGCAGCACAACAACGGGGGCGGGCTATGGCTACACCTTC.

The chain couples TRBV12-3 or TRBV12-4 to TRBJ1-5; 11 positions match TRBD1. V lost 3 bases to trimming and J lost 6 bases; unmatched junction nucleotides: 7. This CDR3 is built from 16 residues. CDR3 region: CASSFTWTGGGQPQHF. CDR3 nucleotide sequence: TGTGCCAGCAGTTTCACATGGACAGGGGGCGGTCAGCCCCAGCATTTT.

This clonotype was counted many times. This rearrangement joins TRBV2 to TRBJ2-2, with D perhaps matching TRBD1 (6 bases). The CDR3 runs 15 residues. The germline gives CDR1 SNHLY, CDR2 FYNNEI. V was clipped by 7 bases and J by 4 bases, with 16 bases between them. CDR3 region: CASTHRALSTGELFF. The CDR3 coding sequence is TGTGCCAGCACCCACAGGGCTTTGTCCACCGGGGAGCTGTTTTTT. Full variable domain (rest looked up from reference TRBV2 and TRBJ2-2): EPEVTQTPSHQVTQMGQEVILRCVPISNHLYFYWYRQILGQKVEFLVSFYNNEISEKSEIFDDQFSVERPDGSNFTLKIRSTKLEDSAMYFCASTHRALSTGELFFGEGSRLTVL.

To note about this clonotype: Compared with germline, one end of the junction differs, possibly owing to a read error. The J gene is TRBJ2-1, the V gene TRBV12-3 or TRBV12-4; 9 bases match TRBD2. This CDR3 is built from 15 residues. Written as DNA, the CDR3 is TGTGCCAGCCTTCGGGCGGGAGGGGTTTACAATGAGCCGTTCTTC. Residues: CASLRAGGVYNEPFF.

The chain couples TRBV20-1 to TRBJ2-1; unclear D gene. CDR1 and CDR2 from the germline V gene are DFQATT and SNEGSKA (reference sequence). This CDR3 comprises 13 residues. Between the trimmed V and J ends, which lost 3 bases and 8 bases, there was a span of 14 bases. The CDR3 sequence: CSARWSLLDEQFF. CDR3 nucleotides: TGCAGTGCTAGGTGGAGTCTATTGGATGAGCAGTTCTTC.

This clonotype occurred a few times. J is TRBJ1-6 and V is TRBV15; D gene ambiguous. CDR3 length: 12 amino acids. The germline gives CDR1 LNHNV, CDR2 YYDKDF (reference sequence). V lost 0 bases and J 6 bases, leaving 0 bases between the germline ends. The CDR3 DNA follows: TGTGCCACCAGCAGAGATAATTCACCCCTCCACTTT. Protein product: CATSRDNSPLHF.

This clonotype was seen repeatedly, ten times or more. For the CDR3, the DNA is TGTGCCAGCAGTTCCCTAACAGAGAACACCATATATTTT. Residues: CASSSLTENTIYF. J is TRBJ1-3 and V is TRBV6-6, with D uncertain. This CDR3 is 13 amino acids long. From germline, CDR1 is MNHNY and CDR2 SVGAGI (reference sequence). With 4 bases removed from V and 7 bases from J, the gap between germline ends came to 11 bases.

The chain uses TRBV7-2 and TRBJ2-2, with a weak D call TRBD2 (6 bases). V was clipped by 0 bases and J by 0 bases, with 8 bases between them. The CDR3 has 16 amino acids. Germline V CDR1 and CDR2: SGHTA, FQGNSA. The CDR3 loop reads CASSLAGGPNTGELFF. The CDR3 nucleotides are TGTGCCAGCAGCTTAGCAGGAGGGCCGAACACCGGGGAGCTGTTTTTT.

In this sample, this clonotype turned up a few times. The chain is built from TRBV12-3 or TRBV12-4 and TRBJ2-3; 8 bases line up with TRBD1. V was pared by 5 bases and J by 4 bases, with 5 bases of the junction left unmatched. The CDR3 consists of 14 residues. DNA for the CDR3: TGTGCCAGCAGTCAATGGACAGGGTCAGATACGCAGTATTTT. Protein: CASSQWTGSDTQYF.

The chain couples TRBV12-3 or TRBV12-4 to TRBJ2-1; D is possibly TRBD2 (6 bases). V was pared by 7 bases and J by 6 bases, with 16 bases between. The CDR3 totals 14 residues. CDR3 bases: TGTGCCAGCACCCCGCCGGGACTCCTCAATGAGCAGTTCTTC. Its translation is CASTPPGLLNEQFF.